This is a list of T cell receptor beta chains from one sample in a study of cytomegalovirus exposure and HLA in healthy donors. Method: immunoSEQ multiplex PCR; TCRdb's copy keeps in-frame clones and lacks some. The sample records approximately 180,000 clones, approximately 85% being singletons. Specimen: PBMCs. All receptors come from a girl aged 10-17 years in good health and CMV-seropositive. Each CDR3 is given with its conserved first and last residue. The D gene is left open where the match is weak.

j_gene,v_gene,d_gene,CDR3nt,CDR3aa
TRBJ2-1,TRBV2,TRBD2,TGTGCCAGAGTAGGGACTACCAACAATGAGCAGTTCTTC,CARVGTTNNEQFF
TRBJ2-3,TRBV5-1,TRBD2,TGCGCCAGCAGCTTGGGCCTAGCGGGGACCAACACAGATACGCAGTATTTT,CASSLGLAGTNTDTQYF
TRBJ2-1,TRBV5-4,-,TGTGCCAGCAGCGGGAGAACGTCGGGGACCTACAATGAGCAGTTCTTC,CASSGRTSGTYNEQFF
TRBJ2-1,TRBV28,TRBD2,TGTGCCAGCAGTTCCATCTATAGGACTAGCGGGGGACGATATGAGCAGTTCTTC,CASSSIYRTSGGRYEQFF
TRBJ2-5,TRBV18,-,TGTGCCAGCTCCGTACAGGCCCAAGAGACCCAGTACTTC,CASSVQAQETQYF
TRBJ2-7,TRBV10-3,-,TGTGCCATCAGGAAGGACACCACCTCCTACGAGCAGTACTTC,CAIRKDTTSYEQYF
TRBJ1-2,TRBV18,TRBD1,TGTGCCAGCTCACCACTGGCAGGGACAGGGAGCGAATATGGCTACACCTTC,CASSPLAGTGSEYGYTF
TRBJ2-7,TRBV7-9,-,TGTGCCAGCAGCTTAGGTCGGGCAGGACGGGCTAGCGAGCAGTACTTC,CASSLGRAGRASEQYF
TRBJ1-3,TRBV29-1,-,TGCAGCGTTGGGAGCGTTAGCTCTGGAAACACCATATATTTT,CSVGSVSSGNTIYF
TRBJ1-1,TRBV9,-,TGTGCCAGCAGCGTAACAGGGCAGAACACTGAAGCTTTCTTT,CASSVTGQNTEAFF